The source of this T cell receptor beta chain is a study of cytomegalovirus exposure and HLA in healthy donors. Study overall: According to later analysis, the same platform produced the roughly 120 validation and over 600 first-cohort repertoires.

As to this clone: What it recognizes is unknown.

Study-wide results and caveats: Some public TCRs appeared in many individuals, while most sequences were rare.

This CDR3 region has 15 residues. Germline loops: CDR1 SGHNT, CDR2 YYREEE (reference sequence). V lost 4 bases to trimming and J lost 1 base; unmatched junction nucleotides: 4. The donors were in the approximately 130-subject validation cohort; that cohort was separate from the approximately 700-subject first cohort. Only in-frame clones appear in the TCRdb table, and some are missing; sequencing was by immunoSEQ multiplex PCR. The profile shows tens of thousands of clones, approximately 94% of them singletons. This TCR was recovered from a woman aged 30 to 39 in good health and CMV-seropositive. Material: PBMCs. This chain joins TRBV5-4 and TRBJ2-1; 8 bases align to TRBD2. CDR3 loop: CASSAGLASYNEQFF. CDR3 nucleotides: TGTGCCAGCAGCGCCGGACTAGCTTCCTACAATGAGCAGTTCTTC.